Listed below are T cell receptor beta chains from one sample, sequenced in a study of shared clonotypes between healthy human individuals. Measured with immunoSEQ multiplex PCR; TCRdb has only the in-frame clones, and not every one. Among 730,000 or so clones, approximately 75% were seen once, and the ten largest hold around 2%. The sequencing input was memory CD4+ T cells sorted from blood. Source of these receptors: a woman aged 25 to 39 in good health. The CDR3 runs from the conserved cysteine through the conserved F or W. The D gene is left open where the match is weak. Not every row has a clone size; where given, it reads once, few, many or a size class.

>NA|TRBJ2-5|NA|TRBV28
CASSPPGDLASETQYF
TGTGCCAGCAGCCCCCCAGGGGACTTAGCATCGGAGACCCAGTACTTC
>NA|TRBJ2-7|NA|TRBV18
CASSVWGAVEQYF
TGTGCCAGCTCAGTATGGGGGGCCGTCGAGCAGTACTTC
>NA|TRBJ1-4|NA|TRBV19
CASTPRPYEKLFF
TGTGCCAGTACTCCCAGGCCCTATGAAAAACTGTTTTTT
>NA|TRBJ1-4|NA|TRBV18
CASSPGPGNEKLFF
TGTGCCAGCTCACCGGGTCCAGGGAATGAAAAACTGTTTTTT
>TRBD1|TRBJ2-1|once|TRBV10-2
CASRSTGGEQFF
TGCGCCAGCAGGAGTACAGGGGGTGAGCAGTTCTTC
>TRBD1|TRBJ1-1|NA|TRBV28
CASSRGQGGAFF
TGTGCCAGCAGTCGGGGACAGGGTGGGGCTTTCTTT
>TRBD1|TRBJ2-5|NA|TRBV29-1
CSARKGAGGYETQYF
TGCAGCGCCAGGAAGGGGGCTGGCGGCTACGAGACCCAGTACTTC
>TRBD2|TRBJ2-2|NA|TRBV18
CASSSSGTSGSAGELFF
TGTGCCAGCTCGTCGTCCGGGACTAGCGGGAGTGCCGGGGAGCTGTTTTTT
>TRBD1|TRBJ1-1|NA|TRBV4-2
CASSQVGTVNTEAFF
TGTGCCAGCAGCCAAGTCGGGACAGTGAACACTGAAGCTTTCTTT
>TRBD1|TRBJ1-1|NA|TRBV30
CAWDRDWETEAFF
TGTGCCTGGGACAGGGATTGGGAAACTGAAGCTTTCTTT
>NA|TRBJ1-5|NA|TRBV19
CASSIEQGTDQPQHF
TGTGCCAGTAGTATAGAACAGGGTACGGATCAGCCCCAGCATTTT
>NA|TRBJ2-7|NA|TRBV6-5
CASRRQLSYEQYF
TGTGCCAGCAGACGACAGCTTTCCTACGAGCAGTACTTC
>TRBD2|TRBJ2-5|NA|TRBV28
CASSLASGRWVETQYF
TGTGCCAGCAGTTTGGCTAGCGGGAGGTGGGTGGAGACCCAGTACTTC
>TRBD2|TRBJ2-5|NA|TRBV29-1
CSVGGTTEGETQYF
TGCAGCGTTGGTGGGACTACAGAAGGCGAGACCCAGTACTTC
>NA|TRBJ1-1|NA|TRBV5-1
CASSLETDTEAFF
TGCGCCAGCAGCTTGGAGACAGACACTGAAGCTTTCTTT
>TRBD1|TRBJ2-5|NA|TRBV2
CASSEDLQGETQYF
TGTGCCAGCAGTGAGGACCTACAGGGGGAGACCCAGTACTTC
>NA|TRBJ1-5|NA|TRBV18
CASSPEGGNQPQHF
TGTGCCAGCTCACCGGAGGGGGGCAATCAGCCCCAGCATTTT
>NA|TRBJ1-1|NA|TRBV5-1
CASSPGQPNTEAFF
TGCGCCAGCAGCCCCGGACAGCCGAACACTGAAGCTTTCTTT
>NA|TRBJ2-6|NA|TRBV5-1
CASSSPPGAGANVLTF
TGCGCCAGCAGCTCACCCCCAGGGGCTGGGGCCAACGTCCTGACTTTC
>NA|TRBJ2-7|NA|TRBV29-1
CSVEECRQANYEQYF
TGCAGCGTTGAAGAATGCAGACAGGCCAACTACGAGCAGTACTTC
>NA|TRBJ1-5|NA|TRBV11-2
CASSLTGFSNQPQHF
TGTGCCAGCAGCCTTACAGGGTTCAGCAATCAGCCCCAGCATTTT
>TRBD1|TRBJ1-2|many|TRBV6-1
CASSEGDRGRNGYTF
TGTGCCAGCAGTGAAGGGGACAGGGGGCGTAATGGCTACACCTTC
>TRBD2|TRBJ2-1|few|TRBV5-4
CASSLEGGLVGQFF
TGTGCCAGCAGCTTGGAAGGGGGACTAGTCGGGCAGTTCTTC
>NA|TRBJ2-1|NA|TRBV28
CASSSRVLDNEQFF
TGTGCCAGCAGTTCCAGGGTCCTTGACAATGAGCAGTTCTTC
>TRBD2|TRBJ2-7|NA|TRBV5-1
CASSHQASGSYEQYF
TGCGCCAGCAGCCACCAGGCTAGCGGGAGCTACGAGCAGTACTTC
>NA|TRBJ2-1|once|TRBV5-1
CASSQGVYSYNEQFF
TGCGCCAGCAGCCAAGGGGTATACTCCTACAATGAGCAGTTCTTC
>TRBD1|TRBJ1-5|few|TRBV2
CASSERTGRGNQPQHF
TGTGCCAGCAGCGAACGGACAGGGAGAGGCAATCAGCCCCAGCATTTT
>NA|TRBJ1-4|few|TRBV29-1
CSVRDSRYEKLFF
TGCAGCGTCCGGGACTCACGCTATGAAAAACTGTTTTTT
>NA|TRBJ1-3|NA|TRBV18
CASSPSKGWAGNTIYF
TGTGCCAGCTCACCATCAAAGGGATGGGCTGGAAACACCATATATTTT
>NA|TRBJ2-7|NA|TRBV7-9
CASGRDNYEQYF
TGTGCCAGCGGCCGGGACAACTACGAGCAGTACTTC
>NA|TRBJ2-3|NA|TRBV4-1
CASSPLDGIISSTDTQYF
TGCGCCAGCAGCCCGCTCGACGGCATAATTTCTAGCACAGATACGCAGTATTTT
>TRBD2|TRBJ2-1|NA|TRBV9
CASSPSAGGNEQFF
TGTGCCAGCAGCCCGTCTGCGGGAGGCAATGAGCAGTTCTTC
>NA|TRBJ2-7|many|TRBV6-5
CASSRDPGGYEQYF
TGTGCCAGCAGTCGGGACCCCGGGGGCTACGAGCAGTACTTC
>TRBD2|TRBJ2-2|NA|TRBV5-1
CASSLLVAGVDTGELFF
TGCGCCAGCAGCTTGCTGGTAGCGGGAGTTGACACCGGGGAGCTGTTTTTT
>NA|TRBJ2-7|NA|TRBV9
CASSVGGSSYEQYF
TGTGCCAGCAGCGTAGGCGGCAGCTCCTACGAGCAGTACTTC
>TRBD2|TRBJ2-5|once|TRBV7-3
CASSLAGGARETQYF
TGTGCCAGCAGCTTAGCGGGAGGGGCCCGAGAGACCCAGTACTTC
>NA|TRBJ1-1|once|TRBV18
CASSRDTESNTEAFF
TGTGCCAGCTCAAGGGACACTGAGAGTAACACTGAAGCTTTCTTT
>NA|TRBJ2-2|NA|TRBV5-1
CASSLDREGGELFF
TGCGCCAGCAGCTTGGACAGGGAAGGCGGGGAGCTGTTTTTT